The 14 T cell receptor beta chains listed next were all sequenced from one sample in a study of post-analysis software for immune sequencing data. Study-wide results and limits: Compared with controls, patients had more of roughly five TRBV segments, including TRBV5-6, TRBV5-1 and TRBV20-1.

These receptors have no identified antigens. cDNA libraries for TCR beta contained unique molecular identifiers. TCRdb reprocessed the PCR reads with MiXCR, giving one entry per CDR3 protein. The sample consists of roughly 170,000 distinct CDR3 sequences, 30% of them appearing once. Sequencing was carried out using blood. All receptors derive from a girl between 10 and 17 years old with multiple sclerosis.

This clonotype was counted only a few times. This chain joins TRBV2 and TRBJ1-5; D ambiguous. Germline values: CDR1 SNHLY, CDR2 FYNNEI. Trimming shortened V by 8 bases and J by 0 bases, and 11 bases separated the two germline ends. The length of the CDR3 is 14 residues. DNA of the CDR3: TGTGCCAGCGGGGAGGGCGCTAGCAATCAGCCCCAGCATTTT. This codes for CASGEGASNQPQHF.

This clonotype showed up just a few times. V and J are TRBV6-2 or TRBV6-3 and TRBJ2-5; perhaps TRBD2 as D (6 bases). The germline V gene encodes CDR1 MNHEY and CDR2 SVGEGT. CDR3 length equals 14 residues. Between the trimmed V and J ends, which lost 10 bases and 4 bases, there was a span of 19 bases. CDR3 DNA: TGTGCCACGAAAAACACGGGAGAGACAGAGACCCAGTACTTC. This sequence encodes CATKNTGETETQYF.

Note on this clonotype: A single base separates this from a much larger clone, so it may be a read error. The CDR3 reads CAGSEGWDNEQYF. CDR3 in DNA: TGCGCCGGCAGTGAAGGCTGGGATAACGAGCAGTACTTC. The V call is TRBV10-1, the J call TRBJ2-7, with D uncertain. The CDR3 length is 13 residues. CDR1 WNHNN and CDR2 SYGVQD come from the germline V gene (reference sequence).

This clonotype was picked up many times. The J gene is TRBJ2-7, the V gene TRBV7-2; D remains ambiguous. V dropped 3 bases and J dropped 4 bases, with 13 bases sitting between them. CDR3 size: 14 residues. CDR1 SGHTA and CDR2 FQGNSA come from the germline V gene. The CDR3 region has the DNA TGTGCCAGCAGCTTGGCACCGGAGAATTACGAGCAGTACTTC. Translation: CASSLAPENYEQYF.

This clonotype was recorded a few times. The chain combines TRBV11-2 with TRBJ1-2; a weak D match, TRBD1 (6 bases). The germline gives CDR1 SGHAT, CDR2 FQNNGV. The CDR3 extends over 12 amino acids. Trimming took off 5 bases at V and 12 bases at J, with 16 bases between the two ends. The CDR3, as DNA: TGTGCCAGCAGCCCAGGGACATACGACCACACCTTC. Translating gives CASSPGTYDHTF.

Ten or more counts support this clonotype. The chain combines TRBV4-1 with TRBJ2-5; 7 bases fit TRBD1. This CDR3 spans 14 amino acids. Germline CDR1 MGHRA, CDR2 YSYEKL. The trim removed 5 bases at V and 11 bases at J, leaving 14 bases unmatched. CDR3 residues: CASSGRTGQWEQYF. The CDR3 DNA reads as TGCGCCAGCAGCGGACGGACAGGACAGTGGGAGCAGTACTTC.

The rearrangement links TRBV2 to TRBJ2-2; TRBD1 or TRBD2 may be the D gene (6 bases each). The CDR3 extends over 15 amino acids. V lost 7 bases, J lost 5 bases, and 17 bases lay in between. The germline gives CDR1 SNHLY, CDR2 FYNNEI. Written as DNA, the CDR3 is TGTGCCAGCAAACAACGGGGGCTACTAACCGGGGAGCTGTTTTTT. Residues: CASKQRGLLTGELFF. The whole variable domain, remainder taken from reference TRBV2 and TRBJ2-2, is EPEVTQTPSHQVTQMGQEVILRCVPISNHLYFYWYRQILGQKVEFLVSFYNNEISEKSEIFDDQFSVERPDGSNFTLKIRSTKLEDSAMYFCASKQRGLLTGELFFGEGSRLTVL.

This clonotype was found many times. The J gene is TRBJ1-4, the V gene TRBV5-1; weak D call: TRBD1 (5 bases). This CDR3 contains 16 residues. The V and J ends lost 0 bases and 7 bases respectively, with 16 bases between them. Germline lookup yields CDR1 SGHRS and CDR2 YFSETQ. CDR3 DNA: TGCGCCAGCAGCTTGGGACTACGGGGGGATAGTGAAAAACTGTTTTTT. Its protein product is CASSLGLRGDSEKLFF.

The chain combines TRBV3-1 with TRBJ2-6; 14 bases are shared with TRBD2. This CDR3 is built from 18 residues. Germline CDR1 and CDR2: LGHDT and YNNKEL (reference sequence). V lost 0 bases to trimming and J lost 2 bases; unmatched junction nucleotides: 0. The DNA of the CDR3 is TGTGCCAGCAGCCAAGAGGGACTAGCGGGAGCTGGGGCCAACGTCCTGACTTTC. This codes for CASSQEGLAGAGANVLTF.

Points on this clonotype: Being one base from a much bigger clone, this may be a read error. This chain joins TRBV11-2 and TRBJ2-2; 10 bases fit TRBD1. Germline V gives CDR1 SGHAT, CDR2 FQNNGV. The CDR3 is 21 residues long. CDR3 sequence: CASSPLLVPKTGGNKGGERFF. DNA for the CDR3: TGTGCCAGCAGCCCCCTTCTGGTCCCCAAGACAGGGGGCAATAAGGGCGGGGAGCGGTTTTTT.

This clonotype has a single count. This sequence joins TRBV3-1 and TRBJ1-1; D is undetermined. Germline V lookup: CDR1 LGHDT, CDR2 YNNKEL (reference sequence). The CDR3 runs to 15 residues. Trimming removed 1 base at V and 1 base at J, with 10 bases between. The CDR3 loop reads CASSQGRQKNTEAFF. In DNA form, the CDR3 reads TGTGCCAGCAGCCAAGGCAGGCAGAAGAACACTGAAGCTTTCTTT.

A few counts support this clonotype. V gene TRBV20-1 combines with J gene TRBJ1-5; 8 bases fit TRBD1. Per the germline V gene, CDR1 is DFQATT and CDR2 is SNEGSKA (reference sequence). The CDR3 extends over 16 amino acids. Losses at the gene ends were 3 bases for V and 4 bases for J; bases not matched to a gene: 11. As DNA, the CDR3 is TGCAGTGCTAGGCGCCGCGGGACAGGTACAAATCAGCCCCAGCATTTT. Protein: CSARRRGTGTNQPQHF.

The genes are TRBV20-1 and TRBJ1-5, with D hard to call. Germline V lookup: CDR1 DFQATT, CDR2 SNEGSKA (reference sequence). The V and J ends lost 1 base and 0 bases respectively, with 13 bases between them. CDR3 length: 16 amino acids. CDR3 sequence: CSARGTAGCSNQPQHF. CDR3 DNA: TGCAGTGCTAGAGGCACGGCGGGCTGTAGCAATCAGCCCCAGCATTTT.

Ten or more counts support this clonotype. CDR3 sequence reads: CAISEGGTSDLSGETQYF. CDR3 sequence (DNA): TGTGCCATCAGTGAAGGGGGGACTAGCGACCTGTCGGGAGAGACCCAGTACTTC. The genes are TRBV10-3 and TRBJ2-5, with TRBD2 matching over 10 bases. From germline, CDR1 is ENHRY and CDR2 SYGVKD. V dropped 3 bases and J dropped 4; count of bases not matched to a gene: 14. The CDR3 runs to 18 residues.